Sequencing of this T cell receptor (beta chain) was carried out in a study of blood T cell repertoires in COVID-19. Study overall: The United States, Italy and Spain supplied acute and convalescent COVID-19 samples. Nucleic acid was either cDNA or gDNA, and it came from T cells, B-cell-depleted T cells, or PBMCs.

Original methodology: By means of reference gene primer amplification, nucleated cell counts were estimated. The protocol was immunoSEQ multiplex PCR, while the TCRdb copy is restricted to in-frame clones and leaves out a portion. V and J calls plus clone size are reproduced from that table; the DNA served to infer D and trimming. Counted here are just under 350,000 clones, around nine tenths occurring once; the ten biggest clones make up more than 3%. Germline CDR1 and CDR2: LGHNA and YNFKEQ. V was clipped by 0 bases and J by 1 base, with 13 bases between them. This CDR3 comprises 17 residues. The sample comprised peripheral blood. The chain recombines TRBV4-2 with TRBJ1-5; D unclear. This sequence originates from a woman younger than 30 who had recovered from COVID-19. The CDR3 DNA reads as TGTGCCAGCAGCCAAGAGAGTTCTTCTCACAGCAATCAGCCCCAGCATTTT. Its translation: CASSQESSSHSNQPQHF.